This paragraph covers one TCR beta chain sequence. Its antigen is not yet known. Base-call qualities are not available, and no considerably larger clone is one nucleotide away. All of the isolated RNA was reverse transcribed with the High Capacity cDNA Reverse Transcription Kit, so expressed TCRB transcripts were sequenced. Deep immunoSEQ sequencing was applied to naive, central memory and regulatory T cell samples, giving an average of about 3.7 million total reads per sample. Sorted cells were lysed in RLT buffer, and RNA was extracted using DNase-treated RNeasy Micro or Mini kits according to cell number. Each cell subset was processed on its own to prevent cross-contamination, while patient and healthy donor samples were processed together. Using the immunoSEQ multiplex PCR, TCRB sequences were amplified from cDNA into 87-bp fragments spanning the CDR3 region. Sequencing of the amplicons was done on the Illumina HiSeq platform. As for the original processing: PCR bias was computationally corrected using synthetic template baselines, reads within Hamming distance 2 were collapsed, and singletons that could not be merged were discarded. By aligning reads against IMGT, V, D and J genes, CDR3 length, and insertions or deletions at six rearrangement sites were assigned. Clonotype counts were normalized to sorted cell number within each subset before computing true diversity and Gini coefficients with the tcR R package. The overlap coefficient, calculated on TCRB nucleotide sequences, was used to quantify repertoire sharing. Out-of-frame TCRB sequences from naive cells were analyzed to stand in for the pre-selection repertoire. TCRdb's version of the immuneACCESS table is confined to in-frame rearrangements and falls short of the full clone set. An unresolved V gene accounts for under half of the shortfall where checked; the remainder is of unknown origin. V and J calls and clone size follow that table, whereas D and trimming were derived from the DNA. The sample includes hundreds of thousands of clones, with roughly an eighth observed a single time. The ten largest clones capture about 0.01% of the sample.

The record originates from a study of beta chain features in type 1 diabetes (dated by TCRdb to between 2018 and 2020). About the full investigation: Mean age, gender distribution, total cell number and subset yield did not differ between patients and healthy donors. A total of around 110,000,000 sorted cells were examined across all samples, and a strong correlation was observed between cell number per subset and RNA yield. The study compared the TCRB repertoires of sorted circulating CD4+ T cell subsets in recently diagnosed type 1 diabetes patients with those in matched healthy donors. Whereas all 30 or so donors provided naive and central memory subsets, regulatory and stem cell-like memory subsets were isolated from just 8 patients and about 8 healthy donors. Results and caveats for the whole study, not just this receptor: Shorter templates might be favored by PCR, yet because patient and control samples were amplified and corrected together, any such skew would affect both groups equally. HLA sub-analyses involved small numbers of individuals, so any influence of HLA type on TCRB rearrangement remained unresolved. Patients with type 1 diabetes made fewer insertions and deleted more nucleotides at VDJ recombination sites, implying thymic rearrangement abnormalities. Naive, central memory and regulatory TCRB repertoires appeared to be more similar among patients than among healthy donors. In all four CD4+ subsets, TCRB CDR3 length was moderately but significantly shorter in type 1 diabetes patients. Sequencing cDNA rather than genomic DNA could over-represent highly expressing activated cells, although activation and CD3 levels did not differ between groups.

The CDR3 runs 13 amino acids, cysteine and phenylalanine included. CDR3 DNA is the only sequence kept; it has 39 bases, read in frame from the first base. Here V drops 5 bases and J drops 4 bases, and the junction holds 3 bases not matched to any gene. Per the germline V gene (reference sequence), LNHDA is the CDR1 and SQIVND is the CDR2. A single peripheral blood draw of roughly 0.11 L on average was collected from each donor into heparinised tubes. Using a panel that included CD45RO, CCR7, CD25, CD127, CD95 and CD27, naive, central memory, regulatory and stem cell-like memory CD4+ T cells were sorted on a BD FACSAria II. Purity was above 98% for every sorted population. Right away, PBMCs were isolated by Lymphoprep density gradient centrifugation and were stained directly, with no culture step. Samples were stained and sorted in pairs, with one healthy donor and one patient per experiment, so that batch effects were minimized.

The V gene is TRBV19 and the J gene is TRBJ1-2; 8 central nucleotides agree with TRBD1. The sequence was collected from a woman between 18 and 29 years old with type 1 diabetes. Specimen: naive CD4+ T cells from blood. What this sample's cell subset or site label stands for: true naive CD4+ T cells. At the DNA level, the sequence is TGTGCCAGTAGTCCAGGACAGGGCTATGGCTACACCTTC. Its protein is CASSPGQGYGYTF.